This TCR beta chain was obtained from a study of CD8+CD57+ T cells in acquired aplastic anemia. Study conclusions and caveats: About 28 sequences, all CD8+ CDR3, were shared between patients and controls.

With regard to this clonotype: As yet, its antigen is unknown. It is likely a read error, because the conserved phenylalanine at the end of the CDR3 is missing. Because the CDR3's place on the DNA is in doubt, the DNA is left out and the CDR3 is given as listed by TCRdb.

The CDR3 is 13 residues long, counting both termini. Per the germline V gene, CDR1 is SGHTA and CDR2 is FQGNSA. The study profiled TCR beta VDJ and CDR3 using genomic DNA as template. In TCRdb, the reads were re-called with MiXCR into one record per CDR3 protein. The sample has approximately 380,000 distinct CDR3 sequences, 65% to 80% seen once. The sequenced sample was sorted CD4+, CD8+, or CD8+CD57+ T cells (not recorded which) from PBMCs. V gene TRBV7-2 combines with J gene TRBJ2-1; the table's D call, TRBD1, has no DNA check behind it. This receptor was identified in a human donor in good health, serving as a control. The CDR3 sequence: CASSLPGAGEMTE.